One and the same sample provided the 30 T cell receptor beta chains below, sequenced in a study of CD8 T cells in ankylosing spondylitis. TCRdb re-derived calls from the 5' RACE reads in MiXCR, one entry per CDR3 protein. This sample carries about 150,000 distinct CDR3 sequences, 7.3% of them seen once, and the ten largest clones take over 10%. The sequenced material came from blood, either unsorted or a sorted T cell fraction (not recorded which). These receptor sequences come from a female donor with ankylosing spondylitis or in good health (not recorded which).

This clonotype occurred many times. The V call is TRBV5-1, the J call TRBJ2-4; the D gene is possibly TRBD2 (5 bases). Germline-derived CDR1 and CDR2 are SGHRS and YFSETQ. V gave up 4 bases and J gave up 2 bases, with 10 bases separating them. The CDR3 length is 14 residues. The CDR3 nucleotides read TGCGCCAGCAGCCCCGGAGGTACCAAAAACATTCAGTACTTC. Translation gives CASSPGGTKNIQYF.

This clonotype was seen at least ten times. The chain is built from TRBV28 and TRBJ2-1; D might be TRBD1 or TRBD2, each matching 5 bases. Germline V lookup: CDR1 MDHEN, CDR2 SYDVKM. V dropped 4 bases and J dropped 9 bases, with 13 bases sitting between them. The length of the CDR3 is 13 residues. Here the CDR3 reads CASSSGLNSEQFF. Written as DNA, the CDR3 is TGTGCCAGCAGTTCGGGGCTTAATAGTGAGCAGTTCTTC.

Only a few counts were recorded for this clonotype. The CDR3 is CASSPEDRNTEAFF. The CDR3 nucleotides are TGTGCCAGCTCACCCGAAGACAGGAACACTGAAGCTTTCTTT. This chain connects TRBV18 to TRBJ1-1; D possibly corresponds to TRBD1 (5 bases). V was shortened by 3 bases and J by 1 base, with 9 bases between the two germline ends. Germline-derived CDR1 and CDR2 are KGHSH and LQKENI. The CDR3 length is 14 residues.

This clonotype has at least ten counts. The chain combines TRBV12-3 or TRBV12-4 with TRBJ2-7; D uncertain. The CDR3 runs to 11 residues. Trimming pared 6 bases from V and 10 bases from J, leaving 13 bases between. The DNA of the CDR3 is TGTGCCAGCAGGGATATTGGCCCCCAGTACTTC. Protein sequence: CASRDIGPQYF.

This clonotype occurred many times. The chain joins TRBV2 to TRBJ1-6; the D is unclear. The CDR3 consists of 15 residues. CDR1 SNHLY and CDR2 FYNNEI come from the germline V gene. Trimming removed 1 base from V and 4 bases from J, with 8 bases in between. The CDR3 reads CASSEVSGYNSPLHF. The CDR3 DNA is TGTGCCAGCAGTGAAGTTTCGGGGTATAATTCACCCCTCCACTTT.

This clonotype was observed many times. The chain carries TRBV5-1 and TRBJ2-1, with D possibly matching TRBD1 (6 bases). Looked up from germline, CDR1 is SGHRS and CDR2 is YFSETQ. The CDR3 loop spans 13 amino acids. V was trimmed by 7 bases and J by 6 bases, leaving 14 bases between them. CDR3 in amino acids: CASGTPQGNEQFF. CDR3 bases: TGCGCCAGCGGCACACCACAGGGCAATGAGCAGTTCTTC.

The sample holds many counts of this clonotype. The rearrangement joins TRBV9 to TRBJ2-5; D ambiguous. In germline, CDR1 is SGDLS, CDR2 YYNGEE. Trimming took off 0 bases at V and 5 bases at J, with 8 bases between the two ends. The CDR3 has 13 residues. CDR3 protein: CASSVDVRETQYF. The CDR3, as DNA: TGTGCCAGCAGCGTAGATGTAAGGGAGACCCAGTACTTC.

There are many counts of this clonotype. J is TRBJ1-6 and V is TRBV12-3 or TRBV12-4; a possible D gene is TRBD1 (6 bases). V lost 7 bases to trimming and J lost 9 bases, with 16 bases between them. The CDR3 has 14 amino acids. CDR3 nucleotide sequence: TGTGCCAGCACCCAGGGGCAGGGATTTTCACCCCTCCACTTT. Protein product: CASTQGQGFSPLHF.

This clonotype was seen repeatedly, ten times or more. V and J are TRBV5-1 and TRBJ2-5; weak D call: TRBD2 (6 bases). CDR3 length: 13 residues. Germline CDR1 and CDR2: SGHRS and YFSETQ. V lost 5 bases and J 2 bases, leaving 10 bases between the germline ends. DNA for the CDR3: TGCGCCAGCAGTCCCGGGACTCAAGAGACCCAGTACTTC. It translates to CASSPGTQETQYF.

This clonotype has at least ten counts. This rearrangement joins TRBV5-1 to TRBJ2-1, with no clear D. The germline CDR1 and CDR2 sequences are SGHRS and YFSETQ. Trimming took 3 bases from V and 4 from J, leaving 14 bases between them. The CDR3 consists of 15 residues. CDR3 protein: CASSSTDEPYNEQFF. The CDR3 nucleotides read TGCGCCAGCAGCTCCACCGATGAACCTTACAATGAGCAGTTCTTC.

This clonotype occurred many times. V and J are TRBV5-1 and TRBJ2-6; D not resolved. CDR1 is SGHRS and CDR2 is YFSETQ in the germline V gene. Deletions cut 3 bases from V and 0 bases from J, with 7 bases between. The CDR3 sequence is 15 residues long. CDR3 nucleotides: TGCGCCAGCAGCTCACAGCTCTCTGGGGCCAACGTCCTGACTTTC. It codes for CASSSQLSGANVLTF.

There are many counts of this clonotype. The chain recombines TRBV12-3 or TRBV12-4 with TRBJ2-1; 7 bases match TRBD2. The CDR3 length is 15 residues. After removal of 5 bases from V and 7 bases from J, the junction contained 11 bases not matched to a gene. The CDR3, as DNA: TGTGCCAGCAGTGGATGGGGGGGAGAAGAGAATGAGCAGTTCTTC. It translates to CASSGWGGEENEQFF.

The CDR3 here is CASSPLGVAQEQYF. The CDR3 nucleotides read TGTGCCAGCTCACCTCTCGGGGTGGCGCAGGAGCAGTACTTC. The V gene is TRBV18, the J gene TRBJ2-7, with D tentatively TRBD2 (5 bases). The CDR3 covers 14 residues. The germline V and J ends were trimmed by 3 bases and 7 bases, with 16 bases remaining between them. Germline CDR1 KGHSH, CDR2 LQKENI.

This clonotype was seen repeatedly, ten times or more. For the CDR3, the DNA is TGCGCCAGCAGAAGGGACGGAAGCTCCTACAATGAGCAGTTCTTC. Its protein is CASRRDGSSYNEQFF. The rearrangement uses TRBV5-1 and TRBJ2-1; D possibly matches TRBD1 or TRBD2 (5 bases each). Trimming stripped 5 bases from V and 0 bases from J, with 12 bases between. CDR3 length equals 15 residues. Looked up from germline, CDR1 is SGHRS and CDR2 is YFSETQ.

Many counts were recorded for this clonotype. This chain joins TRBV20-1 and TRBJ2-4; D is perhaps TRBD1 (6 bases). The germline V and J ends were trimmed by 3 bases and 4 bases, with 10 bases remaining between them. Per the germline V gene, CDR1 is DFQATT and CDR2 is SNEGSKA (reference sequence). The CDR3 runs 13 residues. The DNA of the CDR3 is TGCAGTGCTAGGGGGCAGGGGAAAAACATTCAGTACTTC. Protein: CSARGQGKNIQYF.

Worth noting for this clonotype: This clone may be a read error of a much larger clone one base away. The genes are TRBV6-1 and TRBJ1-2, with a tentative D call TRBD1 (5 bases). The CDR3 runs 15 residues. Germline V CDR1 and CDR2: MNHNS, SASEGT. The CDR3 loop reads CVSSQTQGHNYGYTF. CDR3 DNA: TGTGTCAGCAGTCAAACCCAGGGTCACAACTATGGCTACACCTTC.

This clonotype was observed many times. The chain is built from TRBV7-6 and TRBJ1-4; D is unclear. V shed 5 bases and J shed 8 bases, with 15 bases lying between them. The CDR3 has 14 residues. Germline V gene lookup returns CDR1 SGHVS and CDR2 FNYEAQ. The DNA for the CDR3 is TGTGCCAGCAGCCGCCTTAGTTTTGGGGAAAAACTGTTTTTT. This gives the protein CASSRLSFGEKLFF.

This clonotype was found many times. The chain has TRBV7-9 and TRBJ1-2; D remains ambiguous. Per the germline V gene, CDR1 is SEHNR and CDR2 is FQNEAQ (reference sequence). The CDR3 is 14 residues long. V lost 5 bases and J 0 bases, leaving 10 bases between the germline ends. The CDR3 DNA sequence: TGTGCCAGCAGCCCGCGACGAGCTAACTATGGCTACACCTTC. Protein sequence: CASSPRRANYGYTF.

To note about this clonotype: Given a much more abundant clone one base away, this may be a read error. The chain couples TRBV20-1 to TRBJ1-2; 7 bases align to TRBD1. The CDR3 is 11 amino acids. Germline V CDR1 and CDR2: DFQATT, SNEGSKA (reference sequence). V lost 6 bases to trimming and J lost 10 bases; unmatched junction nucleotides: 8. CDR3 sequence reads: CSARGGHAYTF. CDR3 DNA sequence: TGCAGTGCCAGGGGGGGGCATGCCTACACCTTC.

This clonotype turned up a few times. CDR3 nucleotides: TGTGCGCAGACAGGGACTGGGACTGAAGCTTTCTTT. Residues: CAQTGTGTEAFF. This chain links TRBV30 with TRBJ1-1; 7 bases match TRBD1. This CDR3 region has 12 residues. Germline V gene lookup returns CDR1 GTSNPN and CDR2 SVGIG (reference sequence).

The table lists this clonotype with many counts. J is TRBJ2-4 and V is TRBV15; D might be TRBD1 or TRBD2, each matching 5 bases. Trimming took off 1 base at V and 0 bases at J, with 19 bases between the two ends. CDR3 length: 19 residues. The V gene's germline CDR1 is LNHNV and CDR2 YYDKDF (reference sequence). CDR3 protein: CATSRAPGGGKLAKNIQYF. The CDR3 DNA reads as TGTGCCACCAGCAGAGCCCCTGGGGGTGGAAAACTAGCCAAAAACATTCAGTACTTC.

This clonotype has only one observation. One end of the junction is discordant with germline, which a read error may explain. The chain combines TRBV4-1 with TRBJ2-1; D gene ambiguous. This CDR3 has 17 amino acids. Looked up from germline, CDR1 is MGHRA and CDR2 is YSYEKL. CDR3 amino acids: CASSQDGFEIIRTEQFF. In nucleotides, the CDR3 is TGCGCGAGCAGCCAAGACGGATTCGAAATTATTAGGACTGAGCAGTTCTTC.

This clonotype was observed many times. The V gene is TRBV5-1, the J gene TRBJ2-3; 10 nucleotides line up with TRBD2. From germline, CDR1 is SGHRS and CDR2 YFSETQ. J was trimmed by 3 bases and V by 4 bases; bases with no gene match: 2. The length of the CDR3 is 14 residues. Written as DNA, the CDR3 is TGCGCCAGCAGCGAACTAGCGGGGACAGATACGCAGTATTTT. Its protein product is CASSELAGTDTQYF.

V is TRBV5-5 and J is TRBJ2-7; D remains unclear. Germline V CDR1 and CDR2: SGHKS, YYEKEE (reference sequence). The V end lost 4 bases, the J end lost 0 bases, and 11 bases lay between the germline ends. The CDR3 sequence is 14 residues long. The CDR3 is CASSPGLFSYEQYF. As DNA, the CDR3 is TGTGCCAGCAGCCCTGGCCTATTCTCCTACGAGCAGTACTTC.

In this sample, this clonotype turned up a few times. V usage is TRBV3-2 and J usage is TRBJ2-5; TRBD1 is the table's D call and was not checked against the DNA. TRBV3-2 is an annotated pseudogene. This CDR3 has 15 residues. CDR3 coding DNA: TGTGCCAGCTGCCCCCCCGGGGGGGGCGGGGAGACCCAGTACTTC. As protein: CASCPPGGGGETQYF.

In its sample, this clonotype was seen many times. The V gene is TRBV6-5, the J gene TRBJ2-7, with 8 bases matching TRBD1. Trimming took 2 bases from V and 3 from J; bases not matched to a gene: 9. Per germline, CDR1 MNHEY and CDR2 SVGAGI. This CDR3 is 16 amino acids long. The CDR3 nucleotides read TGTGCCAGCAGTTACCCGACAGGGGCCCTGGGCTACGAGCAGTACTTC. This gives the protein CASSYPTGALGYEQYF.

This clonotype came up many times. V gene TRBV5-1 combines with J gene TRBJ2-1, with TRBD1 identical over 7 bases. CDR1 SGHRS and CDR2 YFSETQ come from the germline V gene. Trimming removed 4 bases from V and 3 bases from J; junction bases left unmatched: 10. The CDR3 sequence is 16 residues long. The CDR3: CASSASQGIGYNEQFF. Here the CDR3 DNA reads TGCGCCAGCAGCGCCTCACAGGGGATTGGCTACAATGAGCAGTTCTTC.

This clonotype was detected many times. The genes are TRBV12-3 or TRBV12-4 and TRBJ2-1; the match to TRBD2 covers 8 bases. With 3 bases clipped from V and 10 bases from J, the junction kept 8 bases outside the gene matches. The CDR3 sequence is 14 residues long. The CDR3: CASSLGRGGREQFF. The CDR3 nucleotides are TGTGCCAGCAGTTTGGGACGGGGGGGGAGGGAGCAGTTCTTC.

This clonotype showed up many times. The V and J genes are TRBV5-1 and TRBJ2-7, with D perhaps TRBD2 (6 bases). Germline CDR1 and CDR2: SGHRS and YFSETQ. The CDR3 sequence is 13 residues long. Between the trimmed V and J ends, which lost 3 bases and 5 bases, there was a span of 12 bases. The CDR3 protein is CASSSGVDNEQYF. CDR3 bases: TGCGCCAGCAGCTCGGGGGTGGACAACGAGCAGTACTTC.

This clonotype was seen many times. Germline and junction disagree at one end, which may indicate a read error. DNA for the CDR3: TGTGCTAGCAGCTTAGCGGACACCGGGGAGCTGTTTTTT. Residues: CASSLADTGELFF. The chain joins TRBV7-7 to TRBJ2-2; D is possibly TRBD2 (6 bases). The germline V gene encodes CDR1 SSHAT and CDR2 FNYEAQ (reference sequence). This CDR3 has 13 amino acids.